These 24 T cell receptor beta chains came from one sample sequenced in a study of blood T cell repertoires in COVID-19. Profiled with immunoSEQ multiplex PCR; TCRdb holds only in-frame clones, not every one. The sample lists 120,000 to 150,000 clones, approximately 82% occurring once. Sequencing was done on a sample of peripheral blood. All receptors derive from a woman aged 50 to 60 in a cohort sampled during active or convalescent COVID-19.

The CDR3 is CASSFGRYEQYF. The CDR3, as DNA: TGTGCCAGCAGTTTTGGGCGCTACGAGCAGTACTTC. The V gene is TRBV12-3 or TRBV12-4, the J gene TRBJ2-7; the D is unclear. Trimming stripped 3 bases from V and 3 bases from J, with 6 bases between. This CDR3 has 12 residues.

The CDR3 loop is CASSLANSYEQYF. Written as DNA, the CDR3 is TGCGCCAGCAGCTTGGCTAATTCCTACGAGCAGTACTTC. This chain connects TRBV5-1 to TRBJ2-7, with D unresolved. The germline V gene encodes CDR1 SGHRS and CDR2 YFSETQ. The CDR3 is 13 residues long. Trimming removed 0 bases at V and 1 base at J, with 5 bases between.

CDR3 region: CASSLNSGGETQYF. The CDR3 nucleotides are TGTGCCAGCAGCCTGAATAGCGGGGGGGAGACCCAGTACTTC. The V and J genes are TRBV3-1 (or the pseudogene TRBV3-2) and TRBJ2-5, with TRBD2 matching 10 bases. V trimming: 4 bases; J trimming: 5 bases; junction bases outside the gene matches: 4. Germline V gene lookup returns CDR1 LGHDT and CDR2 YNNKEL (reference sequence). The CDR3 is 14 amino acids.

The CDR3 nucleotides read TGCGCCAGCAAATTGACAGGGAACACTGAAGCTTTCTTT. Translating gives CASKLTGNTEAFF. This chain connects TRBV5-1 to TRBJ1-1; perhaps TRBD1 as D (6 bases). There are 13 residues in the CDR3. V lost 6 bases and J 1 base, leaving 10 bases between the germline ends. Germline V CDR1 and CDR2: SGHRS, YFSETQ.

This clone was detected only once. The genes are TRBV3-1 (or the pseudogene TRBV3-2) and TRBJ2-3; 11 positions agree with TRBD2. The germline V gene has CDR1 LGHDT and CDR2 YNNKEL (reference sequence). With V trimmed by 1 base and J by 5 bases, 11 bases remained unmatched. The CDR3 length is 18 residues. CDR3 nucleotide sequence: TGTGCCAGCAGCCAAGCAGGAGTGCTAGCGGGGGGAAAAGATACGCAGTATTTT. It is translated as CASSQAGVLAGGKDTQYF.

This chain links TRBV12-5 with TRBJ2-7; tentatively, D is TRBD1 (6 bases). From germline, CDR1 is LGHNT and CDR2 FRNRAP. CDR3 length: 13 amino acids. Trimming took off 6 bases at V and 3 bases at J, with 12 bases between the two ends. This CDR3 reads CASGHGTNYEQYF. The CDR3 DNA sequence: TGTGCTAGTGGGCACGGGACAAACTACGAGCAGTACTTC.

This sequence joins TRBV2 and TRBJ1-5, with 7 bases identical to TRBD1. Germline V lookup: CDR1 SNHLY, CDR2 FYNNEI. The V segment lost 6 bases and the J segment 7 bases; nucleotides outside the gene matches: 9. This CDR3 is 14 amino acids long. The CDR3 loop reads CASSGDRVGQPQHF. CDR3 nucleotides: TGTGCCAGCAGCGGCGACAGGGTCGGGCAGCCCCAGCATTTT.

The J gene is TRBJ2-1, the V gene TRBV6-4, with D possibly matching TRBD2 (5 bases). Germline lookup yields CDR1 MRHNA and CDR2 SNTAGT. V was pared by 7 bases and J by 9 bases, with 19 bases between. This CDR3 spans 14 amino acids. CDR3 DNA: TGTGCCAGCACCAGGTGGATCGGGATAGGTGAGCAGTTCTTC. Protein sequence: CASTRWIGIGEQFF.

The CDR3 loop is CATSDTSKQRASGQFF. CDR3 bases: TGTGCCACCAGTGATACATCAAAACAGAGGGCGTCGGGGCAGTTCTTC. V and J are TRBV24-1 and TRBJ2-1, with D perhaps TRBD2 (5 bases). CDR3 length: 16 amino acids. The germline V gene has CDR1 KGHDR and CDR2 SFDVKD. Trimming removed 3 bases at V and 12 bases at J, with 23 bases between.

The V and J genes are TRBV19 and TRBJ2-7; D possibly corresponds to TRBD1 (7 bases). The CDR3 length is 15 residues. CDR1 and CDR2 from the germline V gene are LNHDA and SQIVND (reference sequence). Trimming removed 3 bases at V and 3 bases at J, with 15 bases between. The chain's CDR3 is CASSISSQGGYEQYF. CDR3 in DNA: TGTGCCAGTAGTATCTCGAGTCAGGGGGGCTACGAGCAGTACTTC.

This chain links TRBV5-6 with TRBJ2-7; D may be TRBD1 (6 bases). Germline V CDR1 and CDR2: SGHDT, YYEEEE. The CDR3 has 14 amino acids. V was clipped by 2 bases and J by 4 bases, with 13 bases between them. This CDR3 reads CASSFGQGRYEQYF. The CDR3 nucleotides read TGTGCCAGCAGCTTCGGGCAGGGGCGGTACGAGCAGTACTTC.

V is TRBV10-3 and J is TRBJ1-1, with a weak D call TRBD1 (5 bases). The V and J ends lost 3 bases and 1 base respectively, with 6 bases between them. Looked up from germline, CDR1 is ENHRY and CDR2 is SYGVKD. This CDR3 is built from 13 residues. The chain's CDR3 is CAISERGNTEAFF. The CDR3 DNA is TGTGCCATCAGTGAAAGGGGGAACACTGAAGCTTTCTTT.

The CDR3 sequence is CASSLAGTGGWETQYF. CDR3 nucleotides: TGTGCCAGCAGCTTAGCCGGGACAGGGGGCTGGGAGACCCAGTACTTC. The V call is TRBV7-2, the J call TRBJ2-5; TRBD1 aligns across 12 bases. With 0 bases clipped from V and 5 bases from J, the junction kept 4 bases outside the gene matches. CDR1 is SGHTA, CDR2 FQGNSA, per germline. This CDR3 has 16 residues.

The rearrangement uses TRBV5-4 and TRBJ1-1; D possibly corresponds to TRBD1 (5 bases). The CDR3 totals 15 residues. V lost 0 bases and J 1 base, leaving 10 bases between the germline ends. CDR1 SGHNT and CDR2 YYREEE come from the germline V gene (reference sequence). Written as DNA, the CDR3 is TGTGCCAGCAGCTTGGGCCAGGGAAGGAACACTGAAGCTTTCTTT. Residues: CASSLGQGRNTEAFF.

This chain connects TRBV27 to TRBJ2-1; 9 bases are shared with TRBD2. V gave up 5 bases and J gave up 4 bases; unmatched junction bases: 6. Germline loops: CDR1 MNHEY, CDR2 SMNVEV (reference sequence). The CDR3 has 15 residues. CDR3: CASSERGAPYNEQFF. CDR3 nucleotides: TGTGCCAGCAGTGAGCGGGGGGCGCCGTACAATGAGCAGTTCTTC.

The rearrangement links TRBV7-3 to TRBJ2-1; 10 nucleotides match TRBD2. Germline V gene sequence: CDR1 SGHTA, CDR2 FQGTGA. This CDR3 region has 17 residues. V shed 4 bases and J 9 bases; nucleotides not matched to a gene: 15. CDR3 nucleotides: TGTGCCAGCAGCTCCAGGCCCCCAGCGGGGGGGCCAGTTGAGCAGTTCTTC. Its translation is CASSSRPPAGGPVEQFF.

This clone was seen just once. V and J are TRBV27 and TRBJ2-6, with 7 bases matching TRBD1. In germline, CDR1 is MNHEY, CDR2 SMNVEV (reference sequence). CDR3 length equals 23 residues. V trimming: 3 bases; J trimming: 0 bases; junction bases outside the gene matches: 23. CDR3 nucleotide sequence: TGTGCCAGCAGTTTCGGTGTTTTAAGCCAATTAGGACAGGCTAGCTCTGGGGCCAACGTCCTGACTTTC. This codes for CASSFGVLSQLGQASSGANVLTF.

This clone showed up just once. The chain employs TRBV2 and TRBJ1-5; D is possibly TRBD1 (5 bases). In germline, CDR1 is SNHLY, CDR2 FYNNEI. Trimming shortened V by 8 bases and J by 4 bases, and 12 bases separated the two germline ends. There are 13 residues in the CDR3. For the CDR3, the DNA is TGTGCCAGCGGGTTCTCAGGGAATCAGCCCCAGCATTTT. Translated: CASGFSGNQPQHF.

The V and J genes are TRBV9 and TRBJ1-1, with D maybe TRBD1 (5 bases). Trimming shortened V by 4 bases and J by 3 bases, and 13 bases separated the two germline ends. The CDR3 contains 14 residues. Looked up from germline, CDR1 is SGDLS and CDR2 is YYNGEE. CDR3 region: CASSTTGFDTEAFF. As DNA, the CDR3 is TGTGCCAGCAGCACCACAGGATTCGACACTGAAGCTTTCTTT.

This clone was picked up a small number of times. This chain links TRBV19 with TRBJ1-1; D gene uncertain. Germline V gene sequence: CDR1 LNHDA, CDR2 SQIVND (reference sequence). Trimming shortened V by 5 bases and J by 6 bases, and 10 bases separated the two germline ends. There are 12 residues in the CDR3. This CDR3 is CASSWHFAEAFF. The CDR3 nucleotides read TGTGCCAGTAGTTGGCATTTTGCTGAAGCTTTCTTT.

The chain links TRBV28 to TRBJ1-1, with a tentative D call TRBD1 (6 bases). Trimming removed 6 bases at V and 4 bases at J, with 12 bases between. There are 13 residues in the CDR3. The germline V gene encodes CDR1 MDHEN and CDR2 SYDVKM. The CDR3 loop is CASRLQGSTEAFF. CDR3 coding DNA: TGTGCCAGCAGGTTACAGGGTAGCACTGAAGCTTTCTTT.

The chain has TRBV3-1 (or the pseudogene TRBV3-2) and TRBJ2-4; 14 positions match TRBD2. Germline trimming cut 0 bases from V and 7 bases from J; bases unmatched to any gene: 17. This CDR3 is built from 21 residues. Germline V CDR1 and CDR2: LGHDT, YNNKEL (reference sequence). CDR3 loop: CASSQELYGATSGGARNIQYF. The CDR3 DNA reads TGTGCCAGCAGCCAAGAACTGTATGGTGCGACTAGCGGGGGGGCTAGGAACATTCAGTACTTC.

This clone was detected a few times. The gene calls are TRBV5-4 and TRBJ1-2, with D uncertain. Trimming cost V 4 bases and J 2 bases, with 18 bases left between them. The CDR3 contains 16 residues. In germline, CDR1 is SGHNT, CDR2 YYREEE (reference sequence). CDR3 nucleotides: TGTGCCAGCAGCCGCCCTCGTCAGACTACAAACTATGGCTACACCTTC. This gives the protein CASSRPRQTTNYGYTF. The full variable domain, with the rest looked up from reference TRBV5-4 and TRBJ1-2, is ETGVTQSPTHLIKTRGQQVTLRCSSQSGHNTVSWYQQALGQGPQFIFQYYREEENGRGNFPPRFSGLQFPNYSSELNVNALELDDSALYLCASSRPRQTTNYGYTFGSGTRLTVV.

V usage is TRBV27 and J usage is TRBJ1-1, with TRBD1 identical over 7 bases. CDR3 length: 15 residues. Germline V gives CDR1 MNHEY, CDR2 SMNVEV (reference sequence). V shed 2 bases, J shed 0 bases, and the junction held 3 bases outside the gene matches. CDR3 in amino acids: CASSLRDRVNTEAFF. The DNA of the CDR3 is TGTGCCAGCAGTTTACGTGACAGGGTGAACACTGAAGCTTTCTTT.